The 28 T cell receptor beta chains given below trace back to one sample, sequenced in a study of response to subunit inactivated influenza vaccine. TCRdb recomputed calls from the RT-PCR reads with MiXCR, one row per CDR3 protein. The sample consists of over 450,000 distinct CDR3 sequences, 10% to 15% of them appearing once. This specimen was PBMCs from blood, taken roughly 6 weeks after vaccination. The source is a middle-aged man who received an inactivated influenza vaccine.

The V gene is TRBV24-1, the J gene TRBJ1-6, with D unclear. The CDR3 runs to 13 residues. Germline loops: CDR1 KGHDR, CDR2 SFDVKD. The ends were cut back, 3 bases at V and 8 bases at J, with 7 bases in the middle. The CDR3 sequence is CATSDTRDSPLHF. CDR3 DNA: TGTGCCACCAGTGATACAAGGGATTCACCCCTCCACTTT.

A few counts support this clonotype. The chain has TRBV12-3 or TRBV12-4 and TRBJ2-5; 8 nucleotides agree with TRBD2. V shed 7 bases and J 4 bases; nucleotides not matched to a gene: 2. This CDR3 spans 12 amino acids. The CDR3 spells CASTGTRETQYF. CDR3 in DNA: TGTGCCAGCACCGGGACTAGAGAGACCCAGTACTTC.

This clonotype was counted only a few times. The rearrangement uses TRBV6-5 and TRBJ2-7, with a possible D match to TRBD2 (6 bases). Germline V gene lookup returns CDR1 MNHEY and CDR2 SVGAGI. Trimming cost V 2 bases and J 5 bases, with 16 bases left between them. CDR3 length equals 15 residues. The CDR3, as DNA: TGTGCCAGCAGTTACGCGACGGGGGAGATCAACGAGCAGTACTTC. This sequence encodes CASSYATGEINEQYF.

This chain uses TRBV5-6 with TRBJ1-3; D is possibly TRBD1 (6 bases). Trimming removed 4 bases from V and 2 bases from J, with 13 bases in between. Looked up from germline, CDR1 is SGHDT and CDR2 is YYEEEE. This CDR3 region has 15 residues. The CDR3 loop is CASSTRSGAGNTIYF. CDR3 DNA sequence: TGTGCCAGCAGCACGAGGTCAGGGGCTGGAAACACCATATATTTT.

Ten or more counts support this clonotype. This sequence joins TRBV12-3 or TRBV12-4 and TRBJ2-1; 8 positions agree with TRBD1. This CDR3 region has 14 residues. Trimming at V came to 3 bases and at J to 9 bases, leaving 7 bases not matched to a gene. Written as DNA, the CDR3 is TGTGCCAGCAGTTTTAGCGGACAGGGCCTTGAGCAGTTCTTC. Translated, it gives CASSFSGQGLEQFF.

This clonotype was detected a few times. This chain joins TRBV20-1 and TRBJ2-3; 13 nucleotides match TRBD2. The length of the CDR3 is 15 residues. Per germline, CDR1 DFQATT and CDR2 SNEGSKA (reference sequence). The V segment lost 7 bases and the J segment 0 bases; nucleotides outside the gene matches: 4. In DNA form, the CDR3 reads TGCAGTGTTACTAGCGGGAGGGCTAGCACAGATACGCAGTATTTT. Its protein is CSVTSGRASTDTQYF.

This clonotype turned up a few times. The chain employs TRBV6-5 and TRBJ1-1; D remains unclear. V was trimmed by 2 bases and J by 1 base, leaving 8 bases between them. The CDR3 is made up of 14 amino acids. Germline V gene sequence: CDR1 MNHEY, CDR2 SVGAGI. The CDR3 loop reads CASSYRRGNTEAFF. The DNA of the CDR3 is TGTGCCAGCAGTTACCGCCGGGGGAACACTGAAGCTTTCTTT.

J is TRBJ1-4 and V is TRBV12-3 or TRBV12-4; D is uncertain. The CDR3 sequence is 13 residues long. V gave up 7 bases and J gave up 7 bases, with 13 bases separating them. As DNA, the CDR3 is TGTGCCAGCACCTCCGGCCCGTTTGAAAAACTGTTTTTT. It is translated as CASTSGPFEKLFF.

This clonotype has only a few counts. The chain links TRBV21-1 to TRBJ2-1; the table's D call of TRBD1 was not tested on the DNA. TRBV21-1 is deemed a pseudogene. The CDR3 extends over 24 amino acids. The CDR3 coding sequence is TGTGCCAGCAGCAACTATACCCGGCGCCGGGACGCTAAAGGGAGGCTGCTCTCCTACAATGAGCAGTTCTTC. It encodes CASSNYTRRRDAKGRLLSYNEQFF.

The chain carries TRBV5-6 and TRBJ2-3; D may be TRBD1 (5 bases). V shed 2 bases and J shed 2 bases, with 12 bases lying between them. Per germline, CDR1 SGHDT and CDR2 YYEEEE. CDR3 length: 15 residues. The CDR3 DNA follows: TGTGCCAGCAGCTTTGGGGCTGGGCTCACAGATACGCAGTATTTT. It encodes CASSFGAGLTDTQYF.

The chain recombines TRBV29-1 with TRBJ2-7; no reliable D call. CDR3 length: 13 residues. Germline CDR1 SQVTM, CDR2 ANQGSEA. The V end was cut by 2 bases, the J end by 2 bases, with 10 bases between. CDR3 amino acids: CSVETGPAYEQYF. CDR3 coding DNA: TGCAGCGTTGAAACGGGCCCGGCCTACGAGCAGTACTTC.

This chain uses TRBV29-1 with TRBJ2-3; the match to TRBD1 covers 9 bases. The CDR3 consists of 13 residues. J gave up 5 bases and V 8 bases, and 8 bases lay outside the gene matches. The germline CDR1 and CDR2 sequences are SQVTM and ANQGSEA. Written as DNA, the CDR3 is TGCAGCACTCGACAGGGGGTGGAAGATACGCAGTATTTT. This gives the protein CSTRQGVEDTQYF.

This clonotype was seen a handful of times. This sequence joins TRBV20-1 and TRBJ2-1, with 12 bases identical to TRBD2. CDR1 and CDR2 from the germline V gene are DFQATT and SNEGSKA (reference sequence). J gave up 7 bases and V 2 bases, and 0 bases lay outside the gene matches. The length of the CDR3 is 13 residues. As DNA, the CDR3 is TGCAGTGCTAGACTAGCGGGGGGGAATGAGCAGTTCTTC. It yields the protein CSARLAGGNEQFF.

This clonotype was counted ten times or more. The chain recombines TRBV12-3 or TRBV12-4 with TRBJ1-6; D is perhaps TRBD1 (5 bases). The CDR3 has 14 amino acids. Trimming pared 5 bases from V and 0 bases from J, leaving 5 bases between. The CDR3 is CASSDSSYNSPLHF. In DNA, the CDR3 is TGTGCCAGCAGTGACAGCTCCTATAATTCACCCCTCCACTTT.

The table lists this clonotype with a few counts. The chain carries TRBV5-6 and TRBJ2-7, with 9 bases that match TRBD2. The V segment lost 4 bases and the J segment 3 bases; nucleotides outside the gene matches: 20. This CDR3 is built from 19 residues. The germline V gene has CDR1 SGHDT and CDR2 YYEEEE. Here the CDR3 DNA reads TGTGCCAGCAGCCTAACCAGCGGGAGGCGGGACTTTTCGGTCTACGAGCAGTACTTC. Its protein is CASSLTSGRRDFSVYEQYF.

The chain couples TRBV4-3 to TRBJ2-6; either TRBD1 or TRBD2 may supply D (6 bases each). The CDR3 contains 17 residues. Germline V gives CDR1 LGHNA, CDR2 YSLEER. The ends were cut back, 1 base at V and 3 bases at J, with 13 bases in the middle. CDR3 amino acids: CASSQGGGGYGANVLTF. CDR3 nucleotide sequence: TGCGCCAGCAGCCAAGGAGGAGGGGGGTATGGGGCCAACGTCCTGACTTTC.

This chain links TRBV19 with TRBJ2-5; D is undetermined. CDR1 is LNHDA, CDR2 SQIVND, per germline (reference sequence). V was cut by 3 bases and J by 5 bases, with 7 bases left in between. The CDR3 contains 12 residues. The CDR3 DNA sequence: TGTGCCAGTAGTATTGGCGGCGAGACCCAGTACTTC. Its translation: CASSIGGETQYF. The whole variable domain, remainder taken from reference TRBV19 and TRBJ2-5, is DGGITQSPKYLFRKEGQNVTLSCEQNLNHDAMYWYRQDPGQGLRLIYYSQIVNDFQKGDIAEGYSVSREKKESFPLTVTSAQKNPTAFYLCASSIGGETQYFGPGTRLLVL.

This clonotype was recorded a few times. This rearrangement joins TRBV28 to TRBJ2-7; D is perhaps TRBD1 or TRBD2 (6 bases each). Germline V CDR1 and CDR2: MDHEN, SYDVKM. The CDR3 is 14 amino acids. Trimming shortened V by 1 base and J by 5 bases, and 12 bases separated the two germline ends. This chain's CDR3 is CASSLSQGRHEQYF. Here the CDR3 DNA reads TGTGCCAGCAGTTTATCGCAGGGGAGGCACGAGCAGTACTTC.

The rearrangement links TRBV24-1 to TRBJ2-2; D might be TRBD1 (5 bases). This CDR3 region has 17 residues. Between the trimmed V and J ends, which lost 1 base and 1 base, there was a span of 12 bases. Germline lookup yields CDR1 KGHDR and CDR2 SFDVKD. DNA for the CDR3: TGTGCCACCAGTGATTTAAGGGGCGTAGGGAACACCGGGGAGCTGTTTTTT. This codes for CATSDLRGVGNTGELFF.

CDR3 coding DNA: TGCAGTGCTAGCGAGAGCACAGATACGCAGTATTTT. Translating gives CSASESTDTQYF. V is TRBV20-1 and J is TRBJ2-3; no reliable D call. V dropped 3 bases and J dropped 0 bases, with 4 bases sitting between them. CDR1 and CDR2 (germline): DFQATT, SNEGSKA (reference sequence). The CDR3 length is 12 residues.

The sample holds one count of this clonotype. The junction departs from germline at one end; a sequencing error may be responsible. This rearrangement joins TRBV7-7 to TRBJ2-3; D is perhaps TRBD1 (5 bases). The CDR3 consists of 17 residues. The germline CDR1 and CDR2 sequences are SSHAT and FNYEAQ (reference sequence). This CDR3 is CASSLGQGPFGTDTQYF. In DNA form, the CDR3 reads TGTGCTAGCAGCTTAGGTCAGGGCCCTTTTGGCACAGATACGCAGTATTTT.

As regards this clonotype: One junction end disagrees with the germline gene, perhaps due to a read error. The chain uses TRBV27 and TRBJ1-2; D is ambiguous. The CDR3 totals 8 residues. Germline V gene sequence: CDR1 MNHEY, CDR2 SMNVEV (reference sequence). As DNA, the CDR3 is TGTGCCAGCGGTGCAGCACCCTTC. Protein product: CASGAAPF.

The chain joins TRBV7-3 to TRBJ2-1; tentatively, D is TRBD2 (8 bases). V lost 2 bases and J lost 8, with 19 bases in between. Germline V lookup: CDR1 SGHTA, CDR2 FQGTGA. The CDR3 has 16 amino acids. The CDR3 loop is CASSLGPFSGTDEQFF. CDR3 in DNA: TGTGCCAGCAGCTTAGGCCCTTTTAGCGGGACAGATGAGCAGTTCTTC.

V and J are TRBV20-1 and TRBJ2-3, with 8 bases matching TRBD2. V was pared by 7 bases and J by 2 bases, with 11 bases of the junction left unmatched. CDR3 length equals 15 residues. In germline, CDR1 is DFQATT, CDR2 SNEGSKA (reference sequence). The DNA of the CDR3 is TGCAGTGAGGGGATAAGTAGCGGGACCACAGATACGCAGTATTTT. As protein: CSEGISSGTTDTQYF.

This clonotype was found a few times. The genes are TRBV4-1 and TRBJ1-5, with D unclear. The CDR3 is made up of 13 amino acids. CDR1 MGHRA and CDR2 YSYEKL come from the germline V gene. Deletions cut 3 bases from V and 2 bases from J, with 5 bases between. CDR3 DNA sequence: TGCGCCAGCAGCCAGGTCCGCAATCAGCCCCAGCATTTT. Its protein is CASSQVRNQPQHF.

This clonotype occurred a few times. CDR3 region: CASSLAKTSNQPQHF. The CDR3 DNA sequence: TGTGCCAGCAGCTTGGCCAAGACGAGCAATCAGCCCCAGCATTTT. The genes are TRBV5-5 and TRBJ1-5; D is unclear. The germline CDR1 and CDR2 sequences are SGHKS and YYEKEE (reference sequence). V shed 0 bases and J shed 1 base, with 8 bases lying between them. The length of the CDR3 is 15 residues. Full variable domain (missing parts from reference TRBV5-5 and TRBJ1-5): DAGVTQSPTHLIKTRGQQVTLRCSPISGHKSVSWYQQVLGQGPQFIFQYYEKEERGRGNFPDRFSARQFPNYSSELNVNALLLGDSALYLCASSLAKTSNQPQHFGDGTRLSIL.

The chain is built from TRBV10-3 and TRBJ2-3, with D perhaps TRBD1 or TRBD2 (5 bases each). CDR3 length: 15 amino acids. From germline, CDR1 is ENHRY and CDR2 SYGVKD. Trimming removed 4 bases from V and 1 base from J, with 12 bases in between. CDR3 protein: CAISGRQGGTDTQYF. The CDR3 coding sequence is TGTGCCATCAGTGGCCGGCAGGGAGGCACAGATACGCAGTATTTT.

This sequence joins TRBV7-6 and TRBJ2-5; 7 bases fit TRBD2. Losses at the gene ends were 2 bases for V and 2 bases for J; bases not matched to a gene: 5. The CDR3 is 15 amino acids. Germline values: CDR1 SGHVS, CDR2 FNYEAQ. Written as DNA, the CDR3 is TGTGCCAGCAGCTTATCCAGCGGGACTCAAGAGACCCAGTACTTC. This sequence encodes CASSLSSGTQETQYF.